The 17 T cell receptor beta chains below all came from one sample that was sequenced in a study of OX40 agonist ivuxolimab in advanced cancers. Measured with immunoSEQ multiplex PCR; TCRdb has only the in-frame clones, and not every one. In the table there are some 98,000 clones, about 91% of which are singletons. Sequenced material: CD4+ or CD8+ T cells sorted from blood, taken in a trial of the OX40 agonist ivuxolimab. These receptors were obtained from an adult with an advanced solid tumor such as melanoma, head and neck, liver or kidney cancer.

V and J are TRBV28 and TRBJ1-4; a possible D gene is TRBD1 (5 bases). Germline V CDR1 and CDR2: MDHEN, SYDVKM. V lost 3 bases to trimming and J lost 4 bases, with 12 bases between them. The CDR3 runs 15 residues. CDR3 amino acids: CASSFRGGGNEKLFF. The CDR3 DNA sequence: TGTGCCAGCAGTTTTAGGGGCGGGGGTAATGAAAAACTGTTTTTT.

The CDR3 sequence: CASSKAGRSGNTIYF. DNA of the CDR3: TGTGCCAGCAGCAAAGCTGGCCGCTCTGGAAACACCATATATTTT. The chain carries TRBV21-1 and TRBJ1-3; TRBD1 was called by the table and not checked on the DNA. TRBV21-1 is a known pseudogene. This CDR3 is built from 15 residues.

A word on this clone: At one end, the junction sequence differs from germline, possibly due to a read error. The chain employs TRBV14 and TRBJ2-7; perhaps TRBD2 as D (6 bases). The CDR3 is 15 residues long. Germline V gene data show CDR1 as SGHDN and CDR2 as FVKESK. CDR3 nucleotides: TGTGCCAGCAGCCAAGCGGGACTTCCATCCTACGAGCAGTGCTTC. This gives the protein CASSQAGLPSYEQCF.

There are a few counts of this clone. This sequence joins TRBV28 and TRBJ2-7; 11 nucleotides match TRBD2. The CDR3 runs 15 residues. V shed 4 bases and J 4 bases; nucleotides not matched to a gene: 6. CDR1 is MDHEN, CDR2 SYDVKM, per germline. The DNA of the CDR3 is TGTGCCAGCAGTTCCTTAGCGGGAGGGGGATACGAGCAGTACTTC. Its protein is CASSSLAGGGYEQYF.

V and J are TRBV28 and TRBJ2-7, with 7 bases matching TRBD1. Unmatched junction bases numbered 9, after V lost 10 bases and J lost 0 bases. The CDR3 sequence is 14 residues long. Germline CDR1 and CDR2: MDHEN and SYDVKM. For the CDR3, the DNA is TGTGCCACTCAGACAGGGCTCTCCTCCTACGAGCAGTACTTC. Translation: CATQTGLSSYEQYF.

This chain links TRBV7-8 with TRBJ2-1; 11 bases line up with TRBD2. The V gene's germline CDR1 is SGHVS and CDR2 FQNEAQ. The trim removed 4 bases at V and 0 bases at J, leaving 14 bases unmatched. This CDR3 has 20 amino acids. The CDR3 coding sequence is TGTGCCAGCAGCTCCCCTAGCGGGAGGTCCAGGATAGGCTCCTACAATGAGCAGTTCTTC. Amino acid sequence: CASSSPSGRSRIGSYNEQFF.

This clone was seen once. The rearrangement links TRBV4-1 to TRBJ1-1; TRBD1 aligns across 8 bases. Trimming cost V 3 bases and J 6 bases; bases outside gene matches: 12. The length of the CDR3 is 16 residues. Germline V lookup: CDR1 MGHRA, CDR2 YSYEKL. Here the CDR3 reads CASSQLPTGVGSEAFF. As DNA, the CDR3 is TGCGCCAGCAGCCAGCTCCCGACAGGGGTCGGCTCTGAAGCTTTCTTT.

This chain joins TRBV18 and TRBJ1-5, with TRBD1 identical over 7 bases. After removal of 3 bases from V and 11 bases from J, the junction contained 7 bases not matched to a gene. Germline V gene sequence: CDR1 KGHSH, CDR2 LQKENI. The CDR3 runs 13 residues. The CDR3 sequence: CASSPRVQGAQHF. CDR3 nucleotides: TGTGCCAGCTCACCGAGGGTCCAGGGGGCCCAGCATTTT.

V and J are TRBV19 and TRBJ2-5; D may be TRBD1 or TRBD2 (5 bases each). In germline, CDR1 is LNHDA, CDR2 SQIVND (reference sequence). Between the trimmed V and J ends, which lost 2 bases and 4 bases, there was a span of 17 bases. This CDR3 region has 16 residues. Written as DNA, the CDR3 is TGTGCCAGTAGTATACCCGGACGAGGGGACCGAGAGACCCAGTACTTC. Its protein is CASSIPGRGDRETQYF.

The V call is TRBV5-4, the J call TRBJ2-4, with TRBD1 identical over 9 bases. Per germline, CDR1 SGHNT and CDR2 YYREEE (reference sequence). This CDR3 region has 17 residues. The trim removed 4 bases at V and 2 bases at J, leaving 10 bases unmatched. The DNA of the CDR3 is TGTGCCAGCAGCCAAGAACCTGGACAGGGGACCAAAAACATTCAGTACTTC. Translating gives CASSQEPGQGTKNIQYF.

The chain employs TRBV27 and TRBJ1-1; D is uncertain. CDR1 is MNHEY and CDR2 is SMNVEV in the germline V gene (reference sequence). The CDR3 totals 13 residues. Trimming stripped 5 bases from V and 3 bases from J, with 10 bases between. For the CDR3, the DNA is TGTGCCAGCAGTCTCCATAGGGACACTGAAGCTTTCTTT. Translation: CASSLHRDTEAFF.

V and J are TRBV23-1 and TRBJ2-7; 10 bases match TRBD2. TRBV23-1 belongs to the ORF category, with a function that is uncertain. This CDR3 is built from 21 residues. V dropped 0 bases and J dropped 1; count of bases not matched to a gene: 18. The DNA for the CDR3 is TGCGCCAGCAGTCAATCGAGGGACCCTACAGGACAGGGACTAGCGTCCTACGAGCAGTACTTC. Amino acid sequence: CASSQSRDPTGQGLASYEQYF.

The chain is built from TRBV28 and TRBJ1-2; D perhaps matches TRBD1 (5 bases). The V gene's germline CDR1 is MDHEN and CDR2 SYDVKM. The V gene lost 8 bases and the J gene lost 4 bases, with 14 bases spanning the gap. CDR3 size: 13 residues. The CDR3 sequence: CASRPGGSYGYTF. As DNA, the CDR3 is TGTGCCAGCCGGCCGGGGGGAAGCTATGGCTACACCTTC.

This clone appeared a single time. The V and J genes are TRBV5-4 and TRBJ1-1, with D unclear. This CDR3 comprises 14 residues. V was pared by 1 base and J by 5 bases, with 12 bases between. Germline CDR1 and CDR2: SGHNT and YYREEE (reference sequence). The CDR3 spells CASSLLEGRTEAFF. The CDR3, as DNA: TGTGCCAGCAGCTTGTTAGAGGGCCGGACTGAAGCTTTCTTT.

V gene TRBV7-2 combines with J gene TRBJ2-7, with TRBD1 identical over 8 bases. Trimming cost V 5 bases and J 3 bases; bases outside gene matches: 6. The CDR3 length is 14 residues. Germline assignment: CDR1 SGHTA and CDR2 FQGNSA. The CDR3 protein is CASSLGQGGYEQYF. Here the CDR3 DNA reads TGTGCCAGCAGCCTCGGACAGGGCGGCTACGAGCAGTACTTC. Looking up the rest from reference TRBV7-2 and TRBJ2-7 gives the full variable domain: GAGVSQSPSNKVTEKGKDVELRCDPISGHTALYWYRQSLGQGLEFLIYFQGNSAPDKSGLPSDRFSAERTGGSVSTLTIQRTQQEDSAVYLCASSLGQGGYEQYFGPGTRLTVT.

The chain employs TRBV29-1 and TRBJ2-1; the D gene is possibly TRBD2 (6 bases). Germline V lookup: CDR1 SQVTM, CDR2 ANQGSEA. The CDR3 runs to 13 residues. V was clipped by 3 bases and J by 4 bases, with 10 bases between them. In DNA form, the CDR3 reads TGCAGCGTTGATCCCCGGGGGTACAATGAGCAGTTCTTC. This gives the protein CSVDPRGYNEQFF.

The genes are TRBV19 and TRBJ2-4; 7 bases are a match to TRBD2. The CDR3 length is 15 residues. In germline, CDR1 is LNHDA, CDR2 SQIVND (reference sequence). The V gene end was trimmed by 7 bases and the J gene end by 1 base; junction bases not matched to a gene: 7. The CDR3 bases are TGTGCCAGTACGGGGGGTGGAACTGCCAAAAACATTCAGTACTTC. Translation gives CASTGGGTAKNIQYF.